This entry lists 11 T cell receptor beta chains sequenced from one sample in a study of T cells in women clearing cervical HPV infection. The table came from immunoSEQ multiplex PCR; TCRdb's copy has only in-frame clones and leaves some out. This listing includes 13,000 or so clones. What was sequenced was blood buffy coat. The source of these receptors is a woman between 18 and 75 years old with a cervical HPV16 infection that either progressed to CIN3+ or cleared (not recorded which).

Concerning this clone itself: The read ends 3 residues early relative to the CDR3; the germline J gene fills the gap. This chain connects TRBV6-1 to TRBJ2-7, with a tentative D call TRBD2 (6 bases). There are 16 residues in the CDR3. In germline, CDR1 is MNHNS, CDR2 SASEGT. The germline V and J ends were trimmed by 0 bases and 0 bases, with 12 bases remaining between them. CDR3 bases read: TGTGCCAGCAGTGAAGCGGCCGCGGGGTCCTCCTACGAG. Its protein is CASSEAAAGSSYE. The whole CDR3 sequence is CASSEAAAGSSYEQYF.

A word on this clone: The read stops 3 residues short of the end of the CDR3; the missing end is completed from the germline J gene. The genes are TRBV7-3 and TRBJ2-5, with TRBD1 matching over 8 bases. Germline CDR1 SGHTA, CDR2 FQGTGA. This CDR3 region has 13 residues. The junction had 6 bases not matched to a gene; V was cut back by 5 bases and J by 7 bases. The sequenced part of the CDR3 DNA is TGTGCCAGCAGCCCGGACAGGGTCGGGACC. Translating gives CASSPDRVGT. The entire CDR3 protein is CASSPDRVGTQYF.

In the case of this clone: The missing CDR3 end, 3 residues past where the read stops, is filled in from the germline J gene. The rearrangement joins TRBV5-1 to TRBJ2-2, with 8 bases matching TRBD1. The CDR3 runs 15 residues. Germline V lookup: CDR1 SGHRS, CDR2 YFSETQ. CDR3 sequence: CASSLGTGKNEKLFF. The covered CDR3 bases are TGCGCCAGCAGCTTGGGGACAGGGAAAAATGAAAAG. The full variable domain, completed using reference TRBV5-1 and TRBJ2-2, is KAGVTQTPRYLIKTRGQQVTLSCSPISGHRSVSWYQQTPGQGLQFLFEYFSETQRNKGNFPGRFSGRQFSNSRSEMNVSTLELGDSALYLCASSLGTGKNEKLFFGEGSRLTVL.

Turning to this clone: The missing CDR3 end, 3 residues past where the read stops, is filled in from the germline J gene. This rearrangement joins TRBV7-3 to TRBJ1-4; 9 bases map to TRBD1. This CDR3 contains 16 residues. From germline, CDR1 is SGHTA and CDR2 FQGTGA. The CDR3 spells CASSDRTGAGANVLFF. The CDR3 DNA, read in part, is TGTGCCAGCAGCGACCGGACAGGGGCTGGGGCCAACGTA.

In regard to this clone: The read terminates 3 residues ahead of where the CDR3 ends, so the germline J gene completes it. The chain links TRBV29-1 to TRBJ2-7, with 9 bases that match TRBD1. The V gene's germline CDR1 is SQVTM and CDR2 ANQGSEA. The V gene end was trimmed by 4 bases and the J gene end by 0 bases; junction bases not matched to a gene: 1. The CDR3 contains 13 residues. CDR3 DNA, as far as it was read: TGCAGCGTTGGGACAGGGGCCTCCTACGAG. This encodes CSVGTGASYE. The entire CDR3 is CSVGTGASYEQYF.

Of note for this clone: The CDR3 end is not reached by the read, which stops 3 residues before it; the germline J gene fills it in. V gene TRBV5-1 combines with J gene TRBJ1-5, with 7 nucleotides matching TRBD1. The CDR3 contains 15 residues. J gave up 7 bases and V 4 bases, and 11 bases lay outside the gene matches. Germline assignment: CDR1 SGHRS and CDR2 YFSETQ. This CDR3 reads CASSPETGEGQPQHF. CDR3 DNA, as far as it was read: TGCGCCAGCAGCCCGGAAACAGGGGAGGGACAGCCC. Together with reference TRBV5-1 and TRBJ1-5, the CDR3 gives the full variable domain: KAGVTQTPRYLIKTRGQQVTLSCSPISGHRSVSWYQQTPGQGLQFLFEYFSETQRNKGNFPGRFSGRQFSNSRSEMNVSTLELGDSALYLCASSPETGEGQPQHFGDGTRLSIL.

Note on this clone: One end of the junction does not line up with germline, which may come from a read error. The sequenced fragment ends 3 residues before the CDR3 boundary, so the rest is inferred from the germline J gene. The rearrangement links TRBV4-2 to TRBJ2-7; perhaps TRBD1 as D (5 bases). Per the germline V gene, CDR1 is LGHNA and CDR2 is YNFKEQ. The CDR3 is 14 amino acids. CDR3 DNA, as far as it was read: TGCGCCAGCAGCCAAGGGGCAGTGGCTGACGAG. It codes for CASSQGAVADE. The full CDR3 reads CASSQGAVADEQYF.

Remarks on this clone: The missing CDR3 end, 3 residues past where the read stops, is filled in from the germline J gene. This chain joins TRBV6-1 and TRBJ1-1; D gene ambiguous. The ends were cut back, 1 base at V and 4 bases at J, with 13 bases in the middle. CDR3 length equals 15 residues. CDR1 and CDR2 (germline): MNHNS, SASEGT. The CDR3 spells CASSEVRGSGTEAFF. The part of the CDR3 DNA that was read is TGTGCCAGCAGTGAAGTACGGGGATCGGGCACTGAA.

This CDR3 reads CASSLAPSAEQFF. The sequenced part of the CDR3 DNA is TGTGCCAGCAGCTTAGCCCCTAGCGCTGAG. The V gene is TRBV11-2, the J gene TRBJ2-1; TRBD2 is a possible D gene (6 bases). From the germline J gene comes the end of the CDR3, since the read stops 3 residues before it. The CDR3 totals 13 residues. Germline CDR1 SGHAT, CDR2 FQNNGV. The V gene lost 1 base and the J gene lost 9 bases, with 10 bases spanning the gap.

As concerns this clone: The read stops 3 residues short of the end of the CDR3; the missing end is completed from the germline J gene. This chain connects TRBV6-1 to TRBJ1-1; no clear D gene. The CDR3 spans 13 residues. Germline CDR1 reads MNHNS; CDR2 reads SASEGT. Incomplete CDR3 DNA: TGTGCCAGCAGTGAAGCACAGAGGCTTGTG. Its protein is CASSEAQRLV. The CDR3 in its entirety is CASSEAQRLVAFF.

The CDR3 DNA, read in part, is TGTGCCAGCAGCATCCTAGCGAGCCTAACAGATACG. As protein: CASSILASLTDT. The full CDR3 protein reads CASSILASLTDTQYF. The chain recombines TRBV2 with TRBJ2-3, with a tentative D call TRBD2 (6 bases). The read ends 3 residues shy of where the CDR3 ends; the end is completed using the germline J gene. V was cut by 6 bases and J by 3 bases, with 16 bases left in between. This CDR3 region has 15 residues. Germline V gives CDR1 SNHLY, CDR2 FYNNEI.